Following are 30 T cell receptor beta chains from one sample sequenced in a study of CD8+CD57+ T cells in acquired aplastic anemia. Profiling of TCR beta VDJ combinations and CDR3 sequences used genomic DNA as template. In TCRdb, the reads were re-called with MiXCR into one record per CDR3 protein. The sample includes around 290,000 distinct CDR3 sequences, roughly 61% of them seen just once. Patients included in sequencing had previously demonstrated CD8+CD57+ cell expansion by flow cytometry. Sequenced input: sorted CD4+, CD8+, or CD8+CD57+ T cells (not recorded which) from PBMCs. The source of these receptors is a human donor with aplastic anemia.

In its sample, this clonotype was seen a few times. This rearrangement joins TRBV7-9 to TRBJ2-5; tentative D call: TRBD2 (6 bases). The V gene's germline CDR1 is SEHNR and CDR2 FQNEAQ (reference sequence). V gave up 5 bases and J gave up 2 bases, with 15 bases separating them. The CDR3 spans 15 residues. The CDR3 DNA is TGTGCCAGCAGCCTAAGGCGGGGCCTTCAAGAGACCCAGTACTTC. Protein sequence: CASSLRRGLQETQYF.

V and J are TRBV7-9 and TRBJ1-5; D uncertain. Germline CDR1 and CDR2: SEHNR and FQNEAQ (reference sequence). This CDR3 is built from 12 residues. With 1 base removed from V and 6 bases from J, the gap between germline ends came to 4 bases. DNA for the CDR3: TGTGCCAGCAGCTTAGATGCTCAGCCCCAGCATTTT. This sequence encodes CASSLDAQPQHF.

CDR3 region: CASSYFGRGGDTQYF. The CDR3 DNA reads TGTGCCAGCAGTTACTTCGGCAGGGGGGGAGATACGCAGTATTTT. The rearrangement uses TRBV6-2 or TRBV6-3 and TRBJ2-3; the D gene could be TRBD1 or TRBD2 (7 bases each). The ends were cut back, 1 base at V and 5 bases at J, with 13 bases in the middle. Germline V gives CDR1 MNHEY, CDR2 SVGEGT. This CDR3 is built from 15 residues.

The genes are TRBV5-1 and TRBJ1-1, with D possibly matching TRBD1 (6 bases). Germline V CDR1 and CDR2: SGHRS, YFSETQ. The CDR3 covers 11 residues. V was cut by 4 bases and J by 11 bases, with 12 bases left in between. The CDR3 region is CASSRGQVAFF. CDR3 in DNA: TGCGCCAGCAGCCGGGGGCAGGTTGCTTTCTTT.

This clonotype was found a few times. The chain is built from TRBV7-9 and TRBJ1-2; 7 bases line up with TRBD1. Germline CDR1 and CDR2: SEHNR and FQNEAQ (reference sequence). The CDR3 runs to 16 residues. The V and J ends lost 5 bases and 2 bases, in that order; junction bases with no gene match: 11. In nucleotides, the CDR3 is TGTGCCAGCAGCCCGGGGGGGACAGAGGGAAACTATGGCTACACCTTC. It is translated as CASSPGGTEGNYGYTF.

This clonotype was detected only a few times. The rearrangement uses TRBV7-2 and TRBJ2-3; 9 nucleotides align to TRBD2. This CDR3 contains 15 residues. V lost 6 bases to trimming and J lost 2 bases; unmatched junction nucleotides: 6. Germline values: CDR1 SGHTA, CDR2 FQGNSA. The CDR3 DNA follows: TGTGCCAGCAGTGAAGGCGGGGGGGCCACAGATACGCAGTATTTT. It codes for CASSEGGGATDTQYF.

Comments on this clonotype: The junction and the germline gene differ at one end; a read error may be behind it. The chain joins TRBV7-9 to TRBJ2-1; D is possibly TRBD1 or TRBD2 (5 bases each). CDR3 length: 13 amino acids. Looked up from germline, CDR1 is SEHNR and CDR2 is FQNEAQ (reference sequence). CDR3 coding DNA: TGTGCCTGCAGCTTACCAGGGACCGATGAGCAGTTCTTC. Translation: CACSLPGTDEQFF.

This rearrangement joins TRBV20-1 to TRBJ1-6, with 7 bases that match TRBD1. The V and J ends lost 4 bases and 9 bases, in that order; junction bases with no gene match: 15. The CDR3 length is 16 residues. Germline V gene sequence: CDR1 DFQATT, CDR2 SNEGSKA (reference sequence). The CDR3 region is CSATRHVGQLSSPLHF. CDR3 coding DNA: TGCAGTGCTACCCGCCACGTGGGACAGCTTTCTTCACCCCTCCACTTT.

This clonotype was detected many times. This chain links TRBV11-1 with TRBJ2-7; D might be TRBD1 (5 bases). The V gene lost 5 bases and the J gene lost 0 bases, with 14 bases spanning the gap. Germline CDR1 reads SGHAT; CDR2 reads FQDESV (reference sequence). This CDR3 is 15 amino acids long. The CDR3 loop is CASSPHAQVSYEQYF. The CDR3 region has the DNA TGTGCCAGCAGCCCACATGCACAGGTCTCCTACGAGCAGTACTTC.

This clonotype showed up many times. This chain connects TRBV3-1 to TRBJ2-7; perhaps TRBD1 as D (6 bases). The V end was cut by 0 bases, the J end by 1 base, with 13 bases between. Germline-derived CDR1 and CDR2 are LGHDT and YNNKEL (reference sequence). CDR3 length: 16 amino acids. The CDR3 spells CASSQDPGEGSYEQYF. CDR3 sequence (DNA): TGTGCCAGCAGCCAAGACCCAGGGGAAGGGTCCTACGAGCAGTACTTC.

The gene calls are TRBV18 and TRBJ1-2; a possible D gene is TRBD1 (6 bases). Trimming left V 2 bases short and J 4 bases short, with 14 bases between. The germline CDR1 and CDR2 sequences are KGHSH and LQKENI. This CDR3 region has 15 residues. This chain's CDR3 is CASSPEQGFLYGYTF. CDR3 nucleotide sequence: TGTGCCAGCTCACCAGAACAGGGTTTCCTCTATGGCTACACCTTC. Full variable domain (rest looked up from reference TRBV18 and TRBJ1-2): NAGVMQNPRHLVRRRGQEARLRCSPMKGHSHVYWYRQLPEEGLKFMVYLQKENIIDESGMPKERFSAEFPKEGPSILRIQQVVRGDSAAYFCASSPEQGFLYGYTFGSGTRLTVV.

This clonotype was recorded many times. This chain uses TRBV12-3 or TRBV12-4 with TRBJ1-2; unclear D gene. This CDR3 has 13 amino acids. Trimming took off 5 bases at V and 6 bases at J, with 13 bases between the two ends. The CDR3 protein is CASSLRESHGYTF. CDR3 bases: TGTGCCAGCAGTCTCCGGGAATCTCATGGCTACACCTTC.

This clonotype was detected many times. The chain is built from TRBV19 and TRBJ1-3; no firm D call. V was pared by 7 bases and J by 3 bases, with 16 bases between. The CDR3 runs 15 residues. CDR1 is LNHDA, CDR2 SQIVND, per germline (reference sequence). The CDR3 spells CASTRFASGGNTIYF. The CDR3 nucleotides are TGTGCCAGTACCCGCTTTGCCTCGGGTGGAAACACCATATATTTT. Based on the CDR3 plus reference TRBV19 and TRBJ1-3, the full variable domain is DGGITQSPKYLFRKEGQNVTLSCEQNLNHDAMYWYRQDPGQGLRLIYYSQIVNDFQKGDIAEGYSVSREKKESFPLTVTSAQKNPTAFYLCASTRFASGGNTIYFGEGSWLTVV.

The chain employs TRBV5-1 and TRBJ2-1; TRBD2 matches at 11 bases. The CDR3 contains 17 residues. J was trimmed by 4 bases and V by 2 bases; bases with no gene match: 8. CDR1 SGHRS and CDR2 YFSETQ come from the germline V gene. The CDR3: CASSFSLAGGTYNEQFF. The CDR3 DNA reads as TGCGCCAGCAGCTTCTCCCTAGCGGGGGGAACATACAATGAGCAGTTCTTC.

The sample holds many counts of this clonotype. V gene TRBV7-3 combines with J gene TRBJ2-1, with 9 bases lining up with TRBD1. The V gene end was trimmed by 3 bases and the J gene end by 12 bases; junction bases not matched to a gene: 3. The CDR3 has 12 residues. CDR1 is SGHTA and CDR2 is FQGTGA in the germline V gene. For the CDR3, the DNA is TGTGCCAGCAGCTTGGGACAGGGACGGCAGTTCTTC. Encoded protein: CASSLGQGRQFF.

This clonotype was seen a few times. The rearrangement joins TRBV9 to TRBJ2-7, with D possibly TRBD2 on 6 matching bases. Germline V gene lookup returns CDR1 SGDLS and CDR2 YYNGEE. Deletions cut 2 bases from V and 3 bases from J, with 9 bases between. The CDR3 runs 13 residues. The CDR3 region has the DNA TGTGCCAGCAGCGTGGGACTGAACTACGAGCAGTACTTC. Its protein product is CASSVGLNYEQYF.

This clonotype occurred once. The chain is built from TRBV19 and TRBJ1-6, with 9 bases fitting TRBD1. The CDR3 runs to 14 residues. The trim removed 6 bases at V and 10 bases at J, leaving 7 bases unmatched. Germline V gene data show CDR1 as LNHDA and CDR2 as SQIVND (reference sequence). CDR3 residues: CASRQGQGGSPLHF. CDR3 coding DNA: TGTGCCAGTAGACAGGGACAGGGCGGATCACCCCTCCACTTT.

The sample holds many counts of this clonotype. The rearrangement joins TRBV10-2 to TRBJ1-4; D is undetermined. Germline values: CDR1 WSHSY, CDR2 SAAADI. The V end lost 4 bases, the J end lost 8 bases, and 20 bases lay between the germline ends. The CDR3 is made up of 16 amino acids. CDR3: CASSGTFRIGNEKLFF. The CDR3 DNA sequence: TGCGCCAGCAGTGGAACGTTCAGGATAGGGAACGAAAAACTGTTTTTT.

This clonotype has at least ten counts. The rearrangement links TRBV18 to TRBJ1-2, with TRBD1 matching over 7 bases. V lost 4 bases to trimming and J lost 6 bases; unmatched junction nucleotides: 5. Germline V gene lookup returns CDR1 KGHSH and CDR2 LQKENI. The CDR3 is made up of 13 amino acids. This CDR3 is CASSQSTGDGYTF. The CDR3 region has the DNA TGTGCCAGCTCACAATCAACAGGGGATGGCTACACCTTC.

V and J are TRBV7-2 and TRBJ2-1, with D hard to call. Trimming took 4 bases from V and 2 from J, leaving 6 bases between them. Looked up from germline, CDR1 is SGHTA and CDR2 is FQGNSA. The CDR3 extends over 13 amino acids. As DNA, the CDR3 is TGTGCCAGCAGCTCACGTACCTACAATGAGCAGTTCTTC. It yields the protein CASSSRTYNEQFF.

This chain uses TRBV7-2 with TRBJ2-7; tentative D call: TRBD1 (6 bases). Germline V gene sequence: CDR1 SGHTA, CDR2 FQGNSA. V was trimmed by 6 bases and J by 6 bases, leaving 15 bases between them. This CDR3 region has 13 residues. The CDR3 DNA reads as TGTGCCAGCAGGATTAGTGGGGGCAGCGAGCAGTACTTC. Protein sequence: CASRISGGSEQYF.

The chain recombines TRBV2 with TRBJ2-1; D unresolved. The germline V and J ends were trimmed by 1 base and 7 bases, with 8 bases remaining between them. Germline V gene lookup returns CDR1 SNHLY and CDR2 FYNNEI. This CDR3 comprises 13 residues. CDR3 sequence (DNA): TGTGCCAGCAGTGAAGGGTTATGGAATGAGCAGTTCTTC. This translates into CASSEGLWNEQFF.

The CDR3 coding sequence is TGCAGTGCTAGTCGGGGGTACGAGCAGTACTTC. This gives the protein CSASRGYEQYF. The chain employs TRBV20-1 and TRBJ2-7; possible D gene TRBD2, 6 bases. Trimming took 3 bases from V and 4 from J, leaving 7 bases between them. Germline values: CDR1 DFQATT, CDR2 SNEGSKA (reference sequence). CDR3 size: 11 residues.

V usage is TRBV7-3 and J usage is TRBJ2-3; D not resolved. CDR1 and CDR2 (germline): SGHTA, FQGTGA. The CDR3 length is 14 residues. V gave up 6 bases and J gave up 1 base, with 11 bases separating them. CDR3 sequence (DNA): TGTGCCAGCAGTGATGGGGATCGCACAGATACGCAGTATTTT. It translates to CASSDGDRTDTQYF.

This clonotype has ten or more counts. The chain couples TRBV19 to TRBJ1-5; 7 bases are a match to TRBD1. This CDR3 spans 15 amino acids. V lost 8 bases, J lost 5 bases, and 12 bases stayed unmatched. Germline lookup yields CDR1 LNHDA and CDR2 SQIVND (reference sequence). The chain's CDR3 is CASSLDRVRYQPQHF. In DNA form, the CDR3 reads TGTGCCAGTTCCCTCGACAGGGTTAGGTATCAGCCCCAGCATTTT.

The chain couples TRBV4-2 to TRBJ1-6; D unresolved. The CDR3 loop spans 16 amino acids. V was trimmed by 7 bases and J by 2 bases, leaving 15 bases between them. CDR1 is LGHNA, CDR2 YNFKEQ, per germline. The CDR3 DNA reads TGTGCCAGCACCCCCGATCCTAGCGCCTATAATTCACCCCTCCACTTT. This gives the protein CASTPDPSAYNSPLHF.

The rearrangement joins TRBV10-1 to TRBJ2-5; TRBD2 matches 10 bases. The length of the CDR3 is 18 residues. After removal of 0 bases from V and 5 bases from J, the junction contained 12 bases not matched to a gene. CDR1 and CDR2 (germline): WNHNN, SYGVQD (reference sequence). The CDR3 sequence: CASSESSSGGTLRETQYF. The CDR3 DNA is TGCGCCAGCAGTGAGTCCTCTAGCGGGGGAACACTCCGGGAGACCCAGTACTTC.

J is TRBJ2-1 and V is TRBV29-1; possible D gene TRBD1, 6 bases. The V and J ends lost 8 bases and 8 bases respectively, with 16 bases between them. From germline, CDR1 is SQVTM and CDR2 ANQGSEA. The CDR3 sequence is 12 residues long. The CDR3 DNA reads as TGCAGCCACATAGGGGGTTACGATGAGCAGTTCTTC. Protein sequence: CSHIGGYDEQFF.

The V call is TRBV29-1, the J call TRBJ2-2; no firm D call. V shed 8 bases and J shed 0 bases, with 13 bases lying between them. Germline V gene lookup returns CDR1 SQVTM and CDR2 ANQGSEA. This CDR3 comprises 14 residues. Here the CDR3 DNA reads TGCAGCAGTGAATTAGGACCGAACACCGGGGAGCTGTTTTTT. This translates into CSSELGPNTGELFF.

This clonotype was counted once. This chain connects TRBV20-1 to TRBJ2-7; 10 nucleotides line up with TRBD2. This CDR3 is built from 13 residues. The germline gives CDR1 DFQATT, CDR2 SNEGSKA (reference sequence). V dropped 3 bases and J dropped 4; count of bases not matched to a gene: 3. Here the CDR3 reads CSARGTSVYEQYF. The CDR3 DNA is TGCAGTGCTAGGGGGACTAGCGTGTACGAGCAGTACTTC.